Below are 16 T cell receptor beta chains sequenced from a single sample in a study of blood T cell repertoires in COVID-19 (dated by TCRdb to between 2020 and 2021). Library preparation employed the immunoSEQ multiplex PCR assay. Held by TCRdb, this immuneACCESS table contains in-frame sequences only and omits some clones. Under half of the omission traces to an unresolved V gene where checked; the cause of the rest is unknown. For this sample there are approximately 250,000 clones; more than 85% appear just once. Approximately 2.9% of the sample rests with the top ten. The sequenced sample consisted of PBMCs or T cells enriched from blood (not recorded which). The receptor set was obtained from a man between 40 and 49 years old who had been exposed to COVID-19.

The CDR3 sequence: CASIFGSVSTEAFF. Written as DNA, the CDR3 is TGTGCCAGCATTTTCGGGAGCGTAAGCACTGAAGCTTTCTTT. The V and J genes are TRBV28 and TRBJ1-1, with no clear D. The CDR3 contains 14 residues. Trimming stripped 7 bases from V and 4 bases from J, with 16 bases between. Per the germline V gene, CDR1 is MDHEN and CDR2 is SYDVKM.

The gene calls are TRBV9 and TRBJ1-2; 10 bases line up with TRBD1. The V gene's germline CDR1 is SGDLS and CDR2 YYNGEE. With V trimmed by 2 bases and J by 12 bases, 10 bases remained unmatched. This CDR3 contains 14 residues. The chain's CDR3 is CASSVTDRGEGHTF. Written as DNA, the CDR3 is TGTGCCAGCAGCGTGACGGACAGGGGGGAGGGTCACACCTTC.

The rearrangement links TRBV9 to TRBJ1-1; D is possibly TRBD1 (6 bases). The V end lost 0 bases, the J end lost 4 bases, and 16 bases lay between the germline ends. The CDR3 is made up of 16 amino acids. Germline CDR1 is SGDLS and CDR2 is YYNGEE. The CDR3 sequence is CASSVGSGARVTEAFF. The DNA of the CDR3 is TGTGCCAGCAGCGTAGGGTCAGGGGCGCGAGTCACTGAAGCTTTCTTT. Drawing the rest from reference TRBV9 and TRBJ1-1, the complete variable domain is DSGVTQTPKHLITATGQRVTLRCSPRSGDLSVYWYQQSLDQGLQFLIQYYNGEERAKGNILERFSAQQFPDLHSELNLSSLELGDSALYFCASSVGSGARVTEAFFGQGTRLTVV.

The chain couples TRBV28 to TRBJ2-3, with 15 nucleotides matching TRBD2. Germline V CDR1 and CDR2: MDHEN, SYDVKM. Trimming removed 6 bases from V and 13 bases from J; junction bases left unmatched: 11. The CDR3 contains 15 residues. CDR3 region: CASRPGLAGGRREYF. DNA for the CDR3: TGTGCCAGCAGACCGGGACTAGCGGGAGGCCGACGGGAGTATTTT.

This rearrangement joins TRBV5-4 to TRBJ2-7, with D possibly being TRBD1 (5 bases). The length of the CDR3 is 13 residues. Germline-derived CDR1 and CDR2 are SGHNT and YYREEE (reference sequence). V dropped 2 bases and J dropped 0 bases, with 6 bases sitting between them. For the CDR3, the DNA is TGTGCCAGCAGCTTCGACAGCTCCTACGAGCAGTACTTC. Encoded protein: CASSFDSSYEQYF.

The J gene is TRBJ2-1, the V gene TRBV24-1, with TRBD1 identical over 8 bases. Trimming cost V 3 bases and J 7 bases; bases outside gene matches: 19. Germline V lookup: CDR1 KGHDR, CDR2 SFDVKD. CDR3 length equals 19 residues. CDR3 DNA sequence: TGTGCCACCAGTGATGACTCGATAAGGACAGGGCACCGCCAGAATGAGCAGTTCTTC. Translating gives CATSDDSIRTGHRQNEQFF.

The chain links TRBV28 to TRBJ1-2; TRBD1 agrees at 12 bases. CDR3 size: 14 residues. V lost 5 bases and J lost 7; bases outside the gene matches: 5. Germline CDR1 and CDR2: MDHEN and SYDVKM. CDR3 residues: CASSIGTGGSGYTF. DNA of the CDR3: TGTGCCAGCAGTATCGGGACAGGGGGCTCTGGCTACACCTTC.

V and J are TRBV7-9 and TRBJ1-2, with TRBD1 matching over 11 bases. The J segment lost 7 bases and the V segment lost 3 bases, leaving 7 bases of the junction unmatched. The CDR3 totals 15 residues. Germline CDR1 SEHNR, CDR2 FQNEAQ (reference sequence). The CDR3 is CASSLGDRGRAGYTF. CDR3 in DNA: TGTGCCAGCAGCTTGGGGGACAGGGGGAGGGCTGGCTACACCTTC.

J is TRBJ2-7 and V is TRBV14; perhaps TRBD1 as D (5 bases). From germline, CDR1 is SGHDN and CDR2 FVKESK. CDR3 length equals 13 residues. Trimming cost V 4 bases and J 12 bases, with 19 bases left between them. In DNA, the CDR3 is TGTGCCAGCAGCCGCCAACTTCAGGGATCGGCGTACTTC. Protein product: CASSRQLQGSAYF.

CDR3 protein: CASSEAAGAKYNSPLHF. The DNA for the CDR3 is TGTGCCAGCAGTGAAGCGGCGGGGGCTAAGTATAATTCACCCCTCCACTTT. The rearrangement joins TRBV2 to TRBJ1-6; a possible D gene is TRBD1 (6 bases). Germline CDR1 and CDR2: SNHLY and FYNNEI. The CDR3 totals 17 residues. Between the trimmed V and J ends, which lost 0 bases and 4 bases, there was a span of 13 bases.

This rearrangement joins TRBV15 to TRBJ1-5, with no clear D. Germline V lookup: CDR1 LNHNV, CDR2 YYDKDF (reference sequence). V was cut by 5 bases and J by 4 bases, with 15 bases left in between. The CDR3 loop spans 15 amino acids. The CDR3 spells CATSPTVGLNQPQHF. The CDR3 DNA reads TGTGCCACCAGCCCAACAGTAGGCTTAAATCAGCCCCAGCATTTT.

This chain joins TRBV30 and TRBJ2-7; D uncertain. V was clipped by 0 bases and J by 2 bases, with 17 bases between them. The CDR3 is made up of 16 amino acids. Per germline, CDR1 GTSNPN and CDR2 SVGIG (reference sequence). The CDR3 region is CAWSVPAASYPYEQYF. The CDR3, as DNA: TGTGCCTGGAGTGTACCCGCTGCGTCCTACCCCTACGAGCAGTACTTC.

The CDR3 protein is CASSLGLAFDEQYF. The CDR3 DNA reads as TGTGCCAGCAGCTTGGGACTAGCTTTCGACGAGCAGTACTTC. This chain uses TRBV7-9 with TRBJ2-7; TRBD2 agrees at 9 bases. Trimming removed 3 bases from V and 5 bases from J; junction bases left unmatched: 5. The length of the CDR3 is 14 residues. Germline V gene sequence: CDR1 SEHNR, CDR2 FQNEAQ (reference sequence).

The chain carries TRBV18 and TRBJ1-4, with 8 bases aligning to TRBD1. This CDR3 has 15 amino acids. J was trimmed by 6 bases and V by 2 bases; bases with no gene match: 5. Germline V gene data show CDR1 as KGHSH and CDR2 as LQKENI. The CDR3 protein is CASSPTDRADEKLFF. The CDR3 coding sequence is TGTGCCAGCTCACCAACGGACAGGGCGGATGAAAAACTGTTTTTT.

The chain couples TRBV7-3 to TRBJ2-1; 10 nucleotides align to TRBD2. V lost 8 bases, J lost 9 bases, and 10 bases stayed unmatched. Germline CDR1 SGHTA, CDR2 FQGTGA. CDR3 length: 14 residues. CDR3 sequence reads: CASQKASGSIEQFF. The CDR3, as DNA: TGTGCCAGCCAGAAGGCTAGCGGGAGTATTGAGCAGTTCTTC.

About this clone itself: Other DNA sequences of this sample code for an identical CDR3. V gene TRBV3-1 (or the pseudogene TRBV3-2) combines with J gene TRBJ2-6; D is undetermined. This CDR3 has 15 amino acids. Germline CDR1 reads LGHDT; CDR2 reads YNNKEL (reference sequence). With 1 base removed from V and 1 base from J, the gap between germline ends came to 5 bases. The CDR3 sequence is CASSQGTSGANVLTF. The DNA of the CDR3 is TGTGCCAGCAGCCAAGGTACTTCTGGGGCCAACGTCCTGACTTTC.